Following are 27 T cell receptor beta chains from one sample sequenced in a study of cytomegalovirus exposure and HLA in healthy donors. PCR used 60 Vbeta primers and 13 Jbeta primers. Method: immunoSEQ multiplex PCR; TCRdb's copy keeps in-frame clones and lacks some. This sample has about 130,000 clones, with 8% to 9.5% found just once. Source material: PBMCs. These receptor sequences come from a man aged 40-49 years in good health and CMV-seronegative.

This clone came up a few times. This sequence joins TRBV29-1 and TRBJ2-1; 13 bases fit TRBD2. CDR3 size: 14 residues. The V and J ends lost 5 bases and 7 bases, in that order; junction bases with no gene match: 5. CDR1 SQVTM and CDR2 ANQGSEA come from the germline V gene. The chain's CDR3 is CSVTSGGAGNEQFF. In nucleotides, the CDR3 is TGCAGCGTTACTAGCGGGGGGGCGGGTAATGAGCAGTTCTTC.

V is TRBV18 and J is TRBJ2-7, with a weak D call TRBD2 (5 bases). V was trimmed by 2 bases and J by 4 bases, leaving 12 bases between them. This CDR3 has 14 residues. Germline V gene data show CDR1 as KGHSH and CDR2 as LQKENI. CDR3 region: CASSPGVGGYEQYF. DNA for the CDR3: TGTGCCAGCTCACCAGGGGTAGGAGGTTACGAGCAGTACTTC. Looking up the rest from reference TRBV18 and TRBJ2-7 gives the full variable domain: NAGVMQNPRHLVRRRGQEARLRCSPMKGHSHVYWYRQLPEEGLKFMVYLQKENIIDESGMPKERFSAEFPKEGPSILRIQQVVRGDSAAYFCASSPGVGGYEQYFGPGTRLTVT.

V usage is TRBV7-8 and J usage is TRBJ2-5; 9 bases are a match to TRBD2. Germline V gene data show CDR1 as SGHVS and CDR2 as FQNEAQ. V lost 2 bases and J lost 4; bases outside the gene matches: 11. The CDR3 runs to 17 residues. The chain's CDR3 is CASSLLPPTSGSETQYF. CDR3 in DNA: TGTGCCAGCAGCTTACTACCGCCGACTAGCGGCTCAGAGACCCAGTACTTC.

This clone was picked up a small number of times. The chain has TRBV29-1 and TRBJ2-6; D gene unclear. With 3 bases removed from V and 4 bases from J, the gap between germline ends came to 7 bases. CDR3 length: 13 residues. CDR1 and CDR2 from the germline V gene are SQVTM and ANQGSEA. In DNA, the CDR3 is TGCAGCGTTGAGGTGAGCGGGGCCAACGTCCTGACTTTC. Residues: CSVEVSGANVLTF.

This clone was counted a few times. The gene calls are TRBV2 and TRBJ1-1, with D tentatively TRBD1 (6 bases). V was trimmed by 4 bases and J by 3 bases, leaving 9 bases between them. CDR1 SNHLY and CDR2 FYNNEI come from the germline V gene. The CDR3 contains 13 residues. This CDR3 reads CASSGDTDTEAFF. DNA for the CDR3: TGTGCCAGCAGTGGGGACACAGACACTGAAGCTTTCTTT.

This clone was seen more than once but under ten times. The chain is built from TRBV6-5 and TRBJ2-1; maybe TRBD2 (7 bases). This CDR3 has 13 residues. The ends were cut back, 7 bases at V and 4 bases at J, with 11 bases in the middle. Germline-derived CDR1 and CDR2 are MNHEY and SVGAGI. In DNA, the CDR3 is TGTGCCAGCACCAGGGGAGGGTACAATGAGCAGTTCTTC. It codes for CASTRGGYNEQFF.

The chain uses TRBV5-1 and TRBJ1-4; no definite D call. Germline assignment: CDR1 SGHRS and CDR2 YFSETQ. Trimming shortened V by 3 bases and J by 5 bases, and 8 bases separated the two germline ends. This CDR3 comprises 13 residues. This chain's CDR3 is CASSWEINEKLFF. The CDR3 DNA sequence: TGCGCCAGCAGCTGGGAGATAAATGAAAAACTGTTTTTT. The full variable domain, rest sourced from reference TRBV5-1 and TRBJ1-4, is KAGVTQTPRYLIKTRGQQVTLSCSPISGHRSVSWYQQTPGQGLQFLFEYFSETQRNKGNFPGRFSGRQFSNSRSEMNVSTLELGDSALYLCASSWEINEKLFFGSGTQLSVL.

The sample holds a few counts of this clone. The chain is built from TRBV5-5 and TRBJ2-3; 8 bases fit TRBD2. Trimming cost V 2 bases and J 2 bases; bases outside gene matches: 7. This CDR3 region has 16 residues. Germline CDR1 is SGHKS and CDR2 is YYEKEE (reference sequence). The CDR3 sequence: CASSLLVAGNTDTQYF. As DNA, the CDR3 is TGTGCCAGCAGCTTATTGGTAGCGGGGAACACAGATACGCAGTATTTT.

J is TRBJ2-1 and V is TRBV18; no definite D call. Germline CDR1 is KGHSH and CDR2 is LQKENI. This CDR3 region has 14 residues. Trimming left V 2 bases short and J 3 bases short, with 8 bases between. The CDR3 DNA reads TGTGCCAGCTCACCAGGATACAGCTACAATGAGCAGTTCTTC. It translates to CASSPGYSYNEQFF.

The J gene is TRBJ1-5, the V gene TRBV6-6; D is unresolved. The ends were cut back, 7 bases at V and 5 bases at J, with 12 bases in the middle. Germline V lookup: CDR1 MNHNY, CDR2 SVGAGI (reference sequence). The CDR3 contains 13 residues. The CDR3 is CASTPGRYQPQHF. The DNA of the CDR3 is TGTGCCAGCACCCCCGGGAGATATCAGCCCCAGCATTTT.

This clone has more than one count but fewer than ten. This rearrangement joins TRBV6-1 to TRBJ1-2, with D perhaps matching TRBD1 (6 bases). The CDR3 has 13 amino acids. Germline CDR1 MNHNS, CDR2 SASEGT. V lost 3 bases and J 5 bases, leaving 10 bases between the germline ends. The DNA for the CDR3 is TGTGCCAGCAGTGATTGGACAGCTTATGGCTACACCTTC. Its protein product is CASSDWTAYGYTF.

This clone has only a few counts. The rearrangement uses TRBV4-1 and TRBJ2-7; 8 positions agree with TRBD1. V lost 1 base and J lost 1; bases outside the gene matches: 3. CDR1 MGHRA and CDR2 YSYEKL come from the germline V gene. The CDR3 has 15 amino acids. This CDR3 reads CASSQVYRGSYEQYF. The CDR3 nucleotides are TGCGCCAGCAGCCAAGTCTACAGGGGGTCCTACGAGCAGTACTTC.

The rearrangement joins TRBV14 to TRBJ2-7; the match to TRBD1 covers 9 bases. The length of the CDR3 is 13 residues. The V gene end was trimmed by 3 bases and the J gene end by 4 bases; junction bases not matched to a gene: 1. Germline V CDR1 and CDR2: SGHDN, FVKESK. The CDR3 DNA reads TGTGCCAGCAGCCAGGGACAGGGATACGAGCAGTACTTC. This translates into CASSQGQGYEQYF.

This clone was picked up a small number of times. V gene TRBV29-1 combines with J gene TRBJ1-1, with D hard to call. V was pared by 4 bases and J by 8 bases, with 11 bases between. Germline CDR1 is SQVTM and CDR2 is ANQGSEA. The CDR3 runs 11 residues. CDR3 residues: CSVVGAGEAFF. CDR3 coding DNA: TGCAGCGTTGTGGGAGCCGGGGAAGCTTTCTTT.

This clone turned up a few times. The rearrangement joins TRBV4-1 to TRBJ1-2; possibly TRBD1 for D (5 bases). The V and J ends lost 0 bases and 4 bases respectively, with 12 bases between them. Germline V gene sequence: CDR1 MGHRA, CDR2 YSYEKL. The CDR3 spans 15 residues. CDR3 sequence reads: CASSQDPQGSYGYTF. The DNA of the CDR3 is TGCGCCAGCAGCCAAGATCCGCAGGGCTCCTATGGCTACACCTTC.

This clone was observed a few times. The genes are TRBV28 and TRBJ2-2; possibly TRBD1 for D (6 bases). Germline CDR1 MDHEN, CDR2 SYDVKM. V was shortened by 5 bases and J by 13 bases, with 20 bases between the two germline ends. The CDR3 runs to 14 residues. The CDR3 is CASSLPTGHLSLFF. CDR3 DNA sequence: TGTGCCAGCAGTCTCCCAACGGGACACCTGTCGCTGTTTTTT. Full variable domain (missing parts from reference TRBV28 and TRBJ2-2): DVKVTQSSRYLVKRTGEKVFLECVQDMDHENMFWYRQDPGLGLRLIYFSYDVKMKEKGDIPEGYSVSREKKERFSLILESASTNQTSMYLCASSLPTGHLSLFFGEGSRLTVL.

The chain employs TRBV6-5 and TRBJ1-1, with unresolved D. The V end lost 5 bases, the J end lost 5 bases, and 18 bases lay between the germline ends. The CDR3 is 15 residues long. Germline loops: CDR1 MNHEY, CDR2 SVGAGI. CDR3 nucleotides: TGTGCCAGCAGTAAACCACCTCGTGTAGATACTGAAGCTTTCTTT. Residues: CASSKPPRVDTEAFF.

There are a few counts of this clone. This chain connects TRBV5-4 to TRBJ2-7, with 9 bases aligning to TRBD1. Germline V gene lookup returns CDR1 SGHNT and CDR2 YYREEE (reference sequence). The V segment lost 2 bases and the J segment 0 bases; nucleotides outside the gene matches: 3. The CDR3 is 15 amino acids. The CDR3 DNA reads TGTGCCAGCAGCTTCGGGACAGGGAACTCCTACGAGCAGTACTTC. Encoded protein: CASSFGTGNSYEQYF.

This clone showed up just a few times. The chain joins TRBV2 to TRBJ2-7, with D unresolved. V was shortened by 5 bases and J by 7 bases, with 12 bases between the two germline ends. The CDR3 length is 12 residues. CDR1 and CDR2 (germline): SNHLY, FYNNEI. The CDR3 region is CASSLGAWEQYF. CDR3 coding DNA: TGTGCCAGCAGTCTAGGAGCTTGGGAGCAGTACTTC. Complete variable domain (other parts from reference TRBV2 and TRBJ2-7): EPEVTQTPSHQVTQMGQEVILRCVPISNHLYFYWYRQILGQKVEFLVSFYNNEISEKSEIFDDQFSVERPDGSNFTLKIRSTKLEDSAMYFCASSLGAWEQYFGPGTRLTVT.

This clone was seen only a few times. This sequence joins TRBV5-1 and TRBJ2-7; the D gene is possibly TRBD1 (5 bases). Trimming shortened V by 1 base and J by 3 bases, and 5 bases separated the two germline ends. The CDR3 is 12 amino acids. Per germline, CDR1 SGHRS and CDR2 YFSETQ. The DNA for the CDR3 is TGCGCCAGCAGCTTGACAGGCTACGAGCAGTACTTC. This codes for CASSLTGYEQYF. Looking up the rest from reference TRBV5-1 and TRBJ2-7 gives the full variable domain: KAGVTQTPRYLIKTRGQQVTLSCSPISGHRSVSWYQQTPGQGLQFLFEYFSETQRNKGNFPGRFSGRQFSNSRSEMNVSTLELGDSALYLCASSLTGYEQYFGPGTRLTVT.

A few counts support this clone. V is TRBV2 and J is TRBJ1-2, with a tentative D call TRBD1 (6 bases). V lost 2 bases to trimming and J lost 8 bases, with 9 bases between them. CDR3 size: 12 residues. From germline, CDR1 is SNHLY and CDR2 FYNNEI. The DNA for the CDR3 is TGTGCCAGCAGTGAACAGGGGAGAGGCTACACCTTC. Its translation: CASSEQGRGYTF.

This sequence joins TRBV19 and TRBJ1-1; D may be TRBD1 (6 bases). Germline V CDR1 and CDR2: LNHDA, SQIVND (reference sequence). The CDR3 has 11 residues. The V and J ends lost 11 bases and 11 bases respectively, with 18 bases between them. The CDR3 region is CASKGVQAAFF. For the CDR3, the DNA is TGTGCCTCAAAGGGGGTTCAGGCCGCTTTCTTT.

The chain carries TRBV29-1 and TRBJ1-2, with a possible D match to TRBD1 (6 bases). CDR3 length equals 12 residues. Germline V lookup: CDR1 SQVTM, CDR2 ANQGSEA. Trimming left V 3 bases short and J 6 bases short, with 11 bases between. The CDR3 sequence is CSVDRTVDGYTF. For the CDR3, the DNA is TGCAGCGTTGATCGGACAGTCGATGGCTACACCTTC.

This clone was seen a few times. The chain uses TRBV10-3 and TRBJ2-1, with 9 nucleotides matching TRBD1. The germline V gene encodes CDR1 ENHRY and CDR2 SYGVKD. The CDR3 is 17 residues long. With 1 base clipped from V and 3 bases from J, the junction kept 7 bases outside the gene matches. The CDR3 reads CAISEYSGTGSYNEQFF. The CDR3 DNA is TGTGCCATCAGTGAGTATTCCGGGACAGGGAGCTACAATGAGCAGTTCTTC.

V usage is TRBV13 and J usage is TRBJ2-1, with TRBD1 matching over 9 bases. Germline lookup yields CDR1 PRHDT and CDR2 FYEKMQ (reference sequence). This CDR3 spans 17 amino acids. The trim removed 0 bases at V and 2 bases at J, leaving 5 bases unmatched. In DNA form, the CDR3 reads TGTGCCAGCAGCTTAGGGACAGGGGGGGAGGCCTACAATGAGCAGTTCTTC. Its protein is CASSLGTGGEAYNEQFF.

The genes are TRBV2 and TRBJ2-1; unclear D gene. Trimming took 3 bases from V and 6 from J, leaving 9 bases between them. Germline values: CDR1 SNHLY, CDR2 FYNNEI. The CDR3 is 13 amino acids. The CDR3 nucleotides read TGTGCCAGCAGTGATAGTACCCCCAATGAGCAGTTCTTC. It codes for CASSDSTPNEQFF.

The chain links TRBV13 to TRBJ2-7, with D unresolved. CDR3 length equals 14 residues. Trimming pared 4 bases from V and 2 bases from J, leaving 12 bases between. The germline V gene has CDR1 PRHDT and CDR2 FYEKMQ (reference sequence). CDR3 sequence (DNA): TGTGCCAGCAGCTCGACCGCGGAAACCTACGAGCAGTACTTC. Residues: CASSSTAETYEQYF. The whole variable domain, remainder taken from reference TRBV13 and TRBJ2-7, is AAGVIQSPRHLIKEKRETATLKCYPIPRHDTVYWYQQGPGQDPQFLISFYEKMQSDKGSIPDRFSAQQFSDYHSELNMSSLELGDSALYFCASSSTAETYEQYFGPGTRLTVT.